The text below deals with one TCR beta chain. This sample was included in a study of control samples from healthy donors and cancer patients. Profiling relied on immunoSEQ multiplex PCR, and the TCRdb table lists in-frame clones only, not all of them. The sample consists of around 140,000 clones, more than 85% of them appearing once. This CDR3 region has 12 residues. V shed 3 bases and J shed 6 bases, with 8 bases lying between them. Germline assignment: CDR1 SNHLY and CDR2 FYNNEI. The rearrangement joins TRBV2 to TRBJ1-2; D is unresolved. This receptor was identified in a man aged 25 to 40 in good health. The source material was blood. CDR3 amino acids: CASSDSWDGYTF. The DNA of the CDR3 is TGTGCCAGCAGTGATTCGTGGGATGGCTACACCTTC.